This T cell receptor (beta chain) derives from a study of CD8 T cells in ankylosing spondylitis. General study results and limits: Clones linked to disease were reported to show significant enrichment in matched ankylosing spondylitis synovial fluid. Seemingly distinctive of ankylosing spondylitis blood was a TCR beta motif formed by eight highly homologous variants.

Generation of TCR beta libraries employed quantitative 5'-RACE incorporating molecular barcodes. TCRdb reprocessed the 5' RACE reads via MiXCR and lists one record per CDR3 protein. Here the sample spans over 700,000 distinct CDR3 sequences, 15% to 20% being singletons. Comments on this clonotype: The target antigen is unknown.

V shed 7 bases and J shed 3 bases, with 14 bases lying between them. There are 14 residues in the CDR3. Germline V lookup: CDR1 ENHRY, CDR2 SYGVKD. The rearrangement links TRBV10-3 to TRBJ2-3; possibly TRBD1 for D (6 bases). Sequences were obtained from blood, either unsorted or a sorted T cell fraction (not recorded which). This receptor was identified in a male donor with ankylosing spondylitis. The CDR3 here is CAITKDSTTDTQYF. The CDR3 nucleotides read TGTGCCATCACCAAGGACAGTACTACAGATACGCAGTATTTT.